This T cell receptor (beta chain) derives from a study of blood T cells in healthy people across ages. The study, taken as a whole, reports: CMV infection status of these donors was not known. Roughly linearly, TCR beta diversity per million T cells fell as age increased. It was found that TCR beta diversity correlated strongly with the percentage of naive T cells.

Alongside a J-beta primer mix, a sample-barcoded 5' primer served in a second PCR lasting roughly 6 to 11 cycles. Each TCR beta cDNA got a 12-nucleotide random molecular identifier. Via MiXCR, TCRdb re-called the 5' RACE reads, giving one row per CDR3 protein. The sample shows approximately 900,000 distinct CDR3 sequences, 40% to 60% of them seen only once. Of note for this clonotype: Antigen: not known.

From germline, CDR1 is SEHNR and CDR2 FQNEAQ (reference sequence). V dropped 4 bases and J dropped 2; count of bases not matched to a gene: 8. CDR3 length: 15 residues. Sequences were obtained from blood. The source is a man aged 25-40 years in good health. This sequence joins TRBV7-9 and TRBJ2-7; TRBD1 matches 7 bases. CDR3 DNA sequence: TGTGCCAGCAGCTCTACTGGGACAGCCACCTACGAGCAGTACTTC. Residues: CASSSTGTATYEQYF.